This T cell receptor (beta chain) was found in a study of brain T cells in children with intractable seizures. Study-wide results and limits: Only CDR3 sequence similarity suggested viral specificity, without known HCMV serostatus.

Time point of the sample: blood from clinic visit 5 months post-surgery; TSC patient then seizure free. Only cases whose brain tissue showed the highest T cell transcript signatures were sequenced. At least one anti-epileptic drug was given before surgery. Produced via immunoSEQ multiplex PCR; TCRdb's table is partial and in-frame only. Altogether 340,000 or so clones are present, roughly 93% being singletons, with the ten largest covering under 7%. Note on this clone: Its antigen remains unknown.

The sample here was peripheral blood, taken more than 4 months after surgery. The sequence was obtained from a boy younger than two with tuberous sclerosis and intractable seizures.

CDR3 amino acids: CASSPWGPAEETQYF. In DNA form, the CDR3 reads TGTGCCAGCTCACCATGGGGCCCGGCCGAGGAGACCCAGTACTTC. The V call is TRBV18, the J call TRBJ2-5; D possibly corresponds to TRBD1 (5 bases). Trimming left V 2 bases short and J 5 bases short, with 15 bases between. The CDR3 runs to 15 residues. The germline gives CDR1 KGHSH, CDR2 LQKENI.